The present TCR beta chain was sequenced within a study of cytomegalovirus exposure and HLA in healthy donors. The germline V gene has CDR1 SGHRS and CDR2 YFSETQ. Deletions cut 4 bases from V and 4 bases from J, with 7 bases between. The CDR3 loop spans 12 amino acids. Vbeta (60) and Jbeta (13) primers were used in the PCR. Sequencing was performed with immunoSEQ multiplex PCR; in TCRdb, only in-frame clones are kept and a portion is missing. The sample carries 30,000 to 40,000 clones, 60% to 80% recorded once. To note about this clone: Its antigen is not identified.

General study findings and limits: Later analysis reportedly placed an Asian-associated ancestry cluster below the roughly 680-donor mean in N-insertions.

This chain connects TRBV5-1 to TRBJ2-3; no clear D. The source of this sequence is a man aged 25 to 40 in good health and CMV-seronegative. The sequencing input was PBMCs. As DNA, the CDR3 is TGCGCCAGCAGCCGAGGCGCAGATACGCAGTATTTT. Its translation: CASSRGADTQYF.